These T cell receptor beta chains were read from a single sample in a study of persistence of HIV-infected CD4 T cells. These receptors are not linked to any known antigen. Method: immunoSEQ multiplex PCR; TCRdb's copy keeps in-frame clones and lacks some. Counted here are about 33,000 clones, about 81% occurring once; the ten biggest clones make up around 6.6%. Here the sequenced sample was CD4+ T cells sorted from PBMCs after approximately 20-hour stimulation, taken from a patient who received antiretroviral therapy. The origin of the receptors is an adult woman with HIV who was CMV-seropositive. Both conserved end residues are part of each CDR3. Each record gives: D gene, V gene, clone size, J gene, CDR3 DNA, CDR3 protein. The D gene is left open where the match is weak. Clone size is given for some rows only: seen once, a few or many times, or a class if the clone is expanded.

TRBD1	TRBV9	once	TRBJ1-1	TGTGCCAGCAGCGCCGGTTTACAGGGGAAAGCTTTCTTT	CASSAGLQGKAFF
TRBD1	TRBV2	.	TRBJ1-4	TGTGCCAGCAGGGGGGGACAGACGAGGGGTAATGAAAAACTGTTTTTT	CASRGGQTRGNEKLFF
TRBD1	TRBV6-5	few	TRBJ1-1	TGTGCCAGCAGGACAGGGGACGGAACGAACACTGAAGCTTTCTTT	CASRTGDGTNTEAFF
.	TRBV5-4	.	TRBJ2-1	TGTGCCAGCAGCTCACCGCCCGGGCCGAGCTCCTACAATGAGCAGTTCTTC	CASSSPPGPSSYNEQFF
TRBD1	TRBV5-1	few	TRBJ1-2	TGCGCCAGCACCTGGGGACAGGGGCAAAGCGGCTACACCTTC	CASTWGQGQSGYTF
.	TRBV6-5	once	TRBJ1-1	TGTGCGACCAACTTCGGGCAGGGGAAATCTGAAGCTTTCTTT	CATNFGQGKSEAFF
.	TRBV12-3/TRBV12-4	.	TRBJ1-1	TGTGCCAGCAATAAAACACCCTCCGGTGAAGCTTTCTTT	CASNKTPSGEAFF
TRBD2	TRBV5-1	.	TRBJ2-5	TGCGCCAGCCAACTAGCGGCCCAAGAGACCCAGTACTTC	CASQLAAQETQYF
TRBD2	TRBV5-4	once	TRBJ2-3	TGTGCCAGCAGCGTGAAACTAGCGGGAGTGGGAACAGATACGCAGTATTTT	CASSVKLAGVGTDTQYF
TRBD2	TRBV2	.	TRBJ2-1	TGTGCCAGCAGTGACTACCGCGGGGGGGGCCTCTACAATGAGCAGTTCTTC	CASSDYRGGGLYNEQFF
.	TRBV7-9	.	TRBJ1-1	TGTGCCAGCAGCGGCCAGGGGAACACTGAAGCTTTCTTT	CASSGQGNTEAFF
TRBD1	TRBV13	.	TRBJ2-4	TGTGCCAGCAGCCAAACAGACAGGGGGCGGAACATTCAGTACTTC	CASSQTDRGRNIQYF
.	TRBV2	.	TRBJ1-1	TGTGCCAGCAGTGTTGACAGTACACTAAGTGAAGCTTTCTTT	CASSVDSTLSEAFF
TRBD2	TRBV5-1	few	TRBJ2-1	TGCGCCAGCAGCTTGGATGGCGGGGGACCCAGGCGGGAGCAGTTCTTC	CASSLDGGGPRREQFF
.	TRBV7-2	once	TRBJ1-5	TGTGCCAGCAGCTTAGGGCTGGGGCCCCAGCATTTT	CASSLGLGPQHF
.	TRBV3-1/TRBV3-2	.	TRBJ1-1	TGTGCCAGCAGCCAAGATAGGGGGTTGACTGAAGCTTTCTTT	CASSQDRGLTEAFF
.	TRBV5-1	.	TRBJ1-5	TGCGCCAGCAGCTACACCGGAGTTCCGAATCAGCCCCAGCATTTT	CASSYTGVPNQPQHF